This TCR beta chain was recovered during a study of post-analysis software for immune sequencing data. Study-wide findings and caveats: A handful of TRBV segments were more frequent in patients than controls; TRBV5-6, TRBV5-1 and TRBV20-1 belonged to this group.

Unique molecular identifiers were present in the TCR beta cDNA libraries. T cells numbering roughly 0.95 to 10 million yielded roughly 0.5 million cDNA molecules. TCRdb recomputed calls from the PCR reads with MiXCR, one row per CDR3 protein. Here the sample spans some 500,000 distinct CDR3 sequences, around 40% being singletons. This clonotype was counted ten times or more. The antigen remains undetermined. The CDR3 length is 13 residues. Germline V CDR1 and CDR2: DFQATT, SNEGSKA (reference sequence). Trimming removed 6 bases at V and 1 base at J, with 12 bases between. The chain employs TRBV20-1 and TRBJ2-5; perhaps TRBD1 as D (6 bases). The TCR originated in a girl aged 5 to 17 with multiple sclerosis. Material for sequencing was blood. CDR3 DNA sequence: TGCAGTGCAACCGGACAGCTCCAAGAGACCCAGTACTTC. It encodes CSATGQLQETQYF.